The 10 T cell receptor beta chains given below trace back to one sample, sequenced in a study of low-dose radiotherapy and immunotherapy resistance in tumors. Covering alpha and beta chains, TRAV- and TRBV-specific primers were used for the first-strand cDNA. TCRs were amplified for roughly 22 PCR cycles with a constant-region primer and V-primer adapter. TCRdb passed the reads through MiXCR, listing each CDR3 protein once. The sample consists of 35,000 to 45,000 distinct CDR3 sequences, 31% of them appearing once. The time point: before trial treatment. The sample consisted of PBMCs, taken before treatment. The receptors stem from a male donor with gallbladder cancer.

With respect to this clonotype: This likely stems from a read error, as it lies one base from a far larger clone. V usage is TRBV6-2 or TRBV6-3 and J usage is TRBJ2-1, with 8 bases identical to TRBD2. With V trimmed by 6 bases and J by 10 bases, 23 bases remained unmatched. CDR1 MNHEY and CDR2 SVGEGT come from the germline V gene. This CDR3 comprises 18 residues. The CDR3 DNA is TGTGCCAGCAGGTTGGGTCCAGCTGAGGGACGGGAGGGCTACGAGCAGTTCTTC. It encodes CASRLGPAEGREGYEQFF.

This clonotype was counted many times. J is TRBJ2-3 and V is TRBV7-8; TRBD2 might be the D (6 bases). Germline CDR1 and CDR2: SGHVS and FQNEAQ. CDR3 length: 15 amino acids. The germline V and J ends were trimmed by 4 bases and 4 bases, with 15 bases remaining between them. This CDR3 reads CASSWAGRFPDTQYF. CDR3 nucleotide sequence: TGTGCCAGCAGCTGGGCAGGGAGGTTCCCAGATACGCAGTATTTT. The entire variable domain, with the rest obtained from reference TRBV7-8 and TRBJ2-3, is as follows: GAGVSQSPRYKVAKRGQDVALRCDPISGHVSLFWYQQALGQGPEFLTYFQNEAQLDKSGLPSDRFFAERPEGSVSTLKIQRTQQEDSAVYLCASSWAGRFPDTQYFGPGTRLTVL.

This clonotype was counted a few times. This chain joins TRBV2 and TRBJ2-7; TRBD1 or TRBD2 may be the D gene (5 bases each). From germline, CDR1 is SNHLY and CDR2 FYNNEI. Trimming removed 5 bases from V and 2 bases from J, with 13 bases in between. The CDR3 length is 14 residues. The CDR3 bases are TGTGCCAGCAGTTGGGGGACGACTACCTACGAGCAGTACTTC. It codes for CASSWGTTTYEQYF.

This clonotype has ten or more counts. The chain recombines TRBV7-2 with TRBJ1-1, with 7 bases fitting TRBD1. Per germline, CDR1 SGHTA and CDR2 FQGNSA. The CDR3 extends over 17 amino acids. V shed 5 bases, J shed 0 bases, and the junction held 12 bases outside the gene matches. The CDR3 loop is CASSQGGSLTLNTEAFF. CDR3 bases: TGTGCCAGCAGCCAAGGGGGCAGCCTCACTCTGAACACTGAAGCTTTCTTT.

This clonotype was counted many times. The chain couples TRBV5-5 to TRBJ1-1; D is perhaps TRBD1 (5 bases). V lost 2 bases and J 5 bases, leaving 16 bases between the germline ends. The CDR3 has 15 residues. Germline CDR1 reads SGHKS; CDR2 reads YYEKEE (reference sequence). The CDR3 bases are TGTGCCAGCAGCTTTGATTGGGGCTTGATGACTGAAGCTTTCTTT. This encodes CASSFDWGLMTEAFF.

The table lists this clonotype with many counts. The rearrangement uses TRBV13 and TRBJ2-1; 15 nucleotides line up with TRBD2. Germline V lookup: CDR1 PRHDT, CDR2 FYEKMQ (reference sequence). V lost 4 bases and J lost 9; bases outside the gene matches: 1. The CDR3 spans 14 residues. The CDR3 DNA reads as TGTGCCAGCAGCTCGGGACTAGCGGGAGGTGAGCAGTTCTTC. Translation: CASSSGLAGGEQFF.

A note on this clonotype: A far more abundant clone sits one base away, making this likely a read error. The genes are TRBV9 and TRBJ1-5, with 10 bases fitting TRBD1. Germline V gives CDR1 SGDLS, CDR2 YYNGEE. The CDR3 covers 15 residues. V shed 7 bases, J shed 7 bases, and the junction held 11 bases outside the gene matches. The CDR3 sequence: CASSPLGQGKQPQHF. In DNA, the CDR3 is TGTGCCAGCTCACCCCTGGGACAGGGGAAACAGCCCCAGCATTTT.

The chain links TRBV28 to TRBJ1-1; 9 nucleotides agree with TRBD1. Germline V gene data show CDR1 as MDHEN and CDR2 as SYDVKM. The CDR3 consists of 12 residues. Trimming cost V 7 bases and J 11 bases; bases outside gene matches: 8. CDR3 DNA sequence: TGTGCCAGCACCCCGGGACAGGGACATGCTTTCTTT. Encoded protein: CASTPGQGHAFF. The full variable domain, completed using reference TRBV28 and TRBJ1-1, is DVKVTQSSRYLVKRTGEKVFLECVQDMDHENMFWYRQDPGLGLRLIYFSYDVKMKEKGDIPEGYSVSREKKERFSLILESASTNQTSMYLCASTPGQGHAFFGQGTRLTVV.

The table lists this clonotype with many counts. The CDR3, as DNA: TGCAGTGCTAGAGATTCTTCTAAGGGGGCGTATGGCTACACCTTC. Its protein product is CSARDSSKGAYGYTF. The V gene is TRBV20-1, the J gene TRBJ1-2; 7 bases match TRBD1. The junction had 9 bases not matched to a gene; V was cut back by 0 bases and J by 5 bases. This CDR3 has 15 amino acids. Per germline, CDR1 DFQATT and CDR2 SNEGSKA (reference sequence).

This clonotype was observed at least ten times. The gene calls are TRBV4-1 and TRBJ2-1; TRBD1 matches at 8 bases. This CDR3 is 15 amino acids long. Germline V gene sequence: CDR1 MGHRA, CDR2 YSYEKL. J gave up 7 bases and V 4 bases, and 9 bases lay outside the gene matches. The CDR3 bases are TGCGCCAGCAGCCCCTACAGACAGGGGTGGAATGAGCAGTTCTTC. Protein product: CASSPYRQGWNEQFF.